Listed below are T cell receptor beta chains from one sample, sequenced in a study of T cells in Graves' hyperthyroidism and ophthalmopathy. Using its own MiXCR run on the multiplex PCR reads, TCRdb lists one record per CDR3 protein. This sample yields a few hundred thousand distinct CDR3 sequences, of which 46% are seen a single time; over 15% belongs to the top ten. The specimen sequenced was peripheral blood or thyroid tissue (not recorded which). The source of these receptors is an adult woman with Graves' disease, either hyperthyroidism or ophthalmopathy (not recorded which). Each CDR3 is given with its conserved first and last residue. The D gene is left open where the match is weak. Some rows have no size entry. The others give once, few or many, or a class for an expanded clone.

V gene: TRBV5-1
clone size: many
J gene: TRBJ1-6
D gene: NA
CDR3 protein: CASSPRTENSPLHF
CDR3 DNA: TGCGCCAGCAGCCCAAGGACAGAGAATTCACCCCTCCACTTT

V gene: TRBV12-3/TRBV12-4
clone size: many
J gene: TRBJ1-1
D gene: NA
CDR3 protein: CASSLHRYTEAFF
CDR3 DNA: TGTGCCAGCAGTCTGCACAGGTACACTGAAGCTTTCTTT

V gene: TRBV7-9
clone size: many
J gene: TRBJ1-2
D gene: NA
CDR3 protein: CASSLLQDSPYGYTF
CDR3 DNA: TGTGCCAGCAGCTTACTCCAGGACAGCCCCTATGGCTACACCTTC

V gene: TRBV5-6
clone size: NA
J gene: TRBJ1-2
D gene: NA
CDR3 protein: CASSAGLGLDGYTF
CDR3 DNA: TGTGCCAGCAGCGCAGGACTAGGGCTTGATGGCTACACCTTC

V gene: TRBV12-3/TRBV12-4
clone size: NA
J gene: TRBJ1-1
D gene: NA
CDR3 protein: CASSFGGRDAFF
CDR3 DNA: TGTGCCAGCAGTTTTGGGGGCCGTGATGCTTTCTTT

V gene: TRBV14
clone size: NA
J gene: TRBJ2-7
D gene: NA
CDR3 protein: CASSFKEGGYEQYF
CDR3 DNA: TGTGCCAGCAGCTTCAAAGAGGGGGGTTACGAGCAGTACTTC

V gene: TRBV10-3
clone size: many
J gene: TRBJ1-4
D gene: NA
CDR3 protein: CAISHGMTGLGEKLFF
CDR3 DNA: TGTGCCATCAGTCATGGAATGACAGGCTTGGGAGAAAAACTGTTTTTT

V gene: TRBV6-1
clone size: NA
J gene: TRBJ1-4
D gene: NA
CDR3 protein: CASSEWEDELFF
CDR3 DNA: TGTGCCAGCAGTGAATGGGAGGACGAACTCTTTTTT

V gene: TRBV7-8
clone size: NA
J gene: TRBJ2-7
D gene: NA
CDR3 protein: CASSSQDSPQDEQYF
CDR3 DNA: TGTGCCAGCAGCTCGCAAGACAGCCCCCAAGACGAGCAGTACTTC

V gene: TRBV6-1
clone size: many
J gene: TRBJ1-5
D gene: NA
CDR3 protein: CASSEWGHGQPQHF
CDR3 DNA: TGTGCCAGCAGTGAATGGGGACATGGTCAGCCCCAGCATTTT

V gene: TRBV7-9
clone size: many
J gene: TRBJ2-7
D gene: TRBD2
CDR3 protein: CASSNLIGRGYEQYF
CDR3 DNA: TGTGCCAGCAGCAACCTTATCGGGAGGGGATACGAGCAGTACTTC

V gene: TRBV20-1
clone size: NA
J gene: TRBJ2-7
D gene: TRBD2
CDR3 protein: CSARARGDYEQYF
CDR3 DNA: TGCAGTGCTAGAGCACGGGGGGACTACGAGCAGTACTTC

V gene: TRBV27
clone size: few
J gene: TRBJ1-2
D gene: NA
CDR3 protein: CASSLYGGRRVDGYTF
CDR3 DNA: TGTGCCAGCAGTTTATACGGGGGGCGTAGGGTAGATGGCTACACCTTC

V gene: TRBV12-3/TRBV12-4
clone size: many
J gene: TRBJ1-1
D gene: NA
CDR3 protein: CASSTGLSGEAFF
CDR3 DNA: TGTGCCAGCAGTACAGGGTTGTCTGGTGAAGCTTTCTTT

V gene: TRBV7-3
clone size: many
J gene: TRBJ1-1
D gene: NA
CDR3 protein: CASSLTQGREAFF
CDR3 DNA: TGTGCCAGCAGCTTAACCCAGGGGCGTGAAGCTTTCTTT

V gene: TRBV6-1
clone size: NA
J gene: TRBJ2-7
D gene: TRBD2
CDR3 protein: CASIPMGTRPEQYF
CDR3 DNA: TGTGCCAGCATTCCTATGGGGACTAGACCCGAGCAGTACTTC

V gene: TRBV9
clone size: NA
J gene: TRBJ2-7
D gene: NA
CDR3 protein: CASSGRSGAYYEQYF
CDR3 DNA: TGTGCCAGCAGCGGACGCTCAGGGGCGTACTACGAGCAGTACTTC

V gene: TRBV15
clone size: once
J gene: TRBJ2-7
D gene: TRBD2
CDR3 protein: CATSRRVAGASYEQYF
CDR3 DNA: TGTGCCACCAGCAGACGAGTAGCGGGAGCCTCGTACGAGCAGTACTTC

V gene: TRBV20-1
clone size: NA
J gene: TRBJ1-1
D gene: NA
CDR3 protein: CSAYRAGEAFF
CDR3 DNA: TGCAGTGCTTACAGGGCCGGGGAAGCTTTCTTT

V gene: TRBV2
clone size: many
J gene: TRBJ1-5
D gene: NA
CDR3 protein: CASSERGGNLVGQPQHF
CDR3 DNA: TGTGCCAGCAGTGAAAGGGGGGGCAACTTGGTGGGTCAGCCCCAGCATTTT

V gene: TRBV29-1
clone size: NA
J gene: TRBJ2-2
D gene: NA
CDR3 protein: CSLYDPNTGELFF
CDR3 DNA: TGCAGCTTATACGACCCGAACACCGGGGAGCTGTTTTTT

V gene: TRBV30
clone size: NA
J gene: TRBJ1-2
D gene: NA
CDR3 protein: CAWSVGQSLYGYTF
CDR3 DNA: TGTGCCTGGAGTGTCGGACAGAGTTTATATGGCTACACCTTC

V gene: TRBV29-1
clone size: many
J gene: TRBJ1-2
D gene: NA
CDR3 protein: CSVEPGIYGYTF
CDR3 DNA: TGCAGCGTTGAGCCAGGGATCTATGGCTACACCTTC

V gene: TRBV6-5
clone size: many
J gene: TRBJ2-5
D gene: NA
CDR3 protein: CASSYRVKALGETQYF
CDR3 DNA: TGTGCCAGCAGTTACCGGGTAAAAGCCCTGGGAGAGACCCAGTACTTC

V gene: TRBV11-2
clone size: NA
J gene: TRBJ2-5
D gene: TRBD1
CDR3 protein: CASSTYRGLSETQYF
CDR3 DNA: TGTGCCAGCAGCACCTACAGGGGGCTGTCGGAGACCCAGTACTTC

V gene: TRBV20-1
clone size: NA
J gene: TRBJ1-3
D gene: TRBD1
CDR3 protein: CSAVGQGRETIYF
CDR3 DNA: TGCAGTGCTGTAGGACAGGGGCGAGAGACCATATATTTT

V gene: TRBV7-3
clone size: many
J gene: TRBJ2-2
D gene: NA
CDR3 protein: CASSLPDGTGELFF
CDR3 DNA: TGTGCCAGCAGCTTACCTGACGGCACCGGGGAGCTGTTTTTT

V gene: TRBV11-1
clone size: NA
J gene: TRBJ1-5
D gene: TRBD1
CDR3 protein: CASSQVDAGGSQPQHF
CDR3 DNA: TGTGCCAGCAGCCAAGTGGACGCAGGGGGTAGTCAGCCCCAGCATTTT

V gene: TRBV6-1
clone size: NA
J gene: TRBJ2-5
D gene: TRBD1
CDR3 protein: CASRSFRTGEETQYF
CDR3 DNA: TGTGCCAGCAGATCATTTCGGACAGGGGAAGAGACCCAGTACTTC

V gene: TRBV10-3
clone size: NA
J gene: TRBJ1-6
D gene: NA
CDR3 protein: CAISESWGSGNSPLHF
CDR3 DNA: TGTGCCATCAGTGAGTCATGGGGCTCAGGAAATTCACCCCTCCACTTT

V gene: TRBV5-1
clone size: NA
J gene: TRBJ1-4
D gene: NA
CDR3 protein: CASSLGPGAEEKLFF
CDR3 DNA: TGCGCCAGCAGCTTGGGTCCGGGGGCGGAAGAAAAACTGTTTTTT

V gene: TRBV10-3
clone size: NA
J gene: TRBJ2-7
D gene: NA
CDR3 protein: CAISEGSVKGDEQYF
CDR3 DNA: TGTGCCATCAGTGAAGGGTCAGTGAAGGGCGATGAGCAGTACTTC

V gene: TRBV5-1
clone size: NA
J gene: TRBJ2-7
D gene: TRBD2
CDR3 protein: CASSKLAGGRPEQYF
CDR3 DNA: TGCGCCAGCAGCAAGCTAGCGGGAGGGCGTCCCGAGCAGTACTTC

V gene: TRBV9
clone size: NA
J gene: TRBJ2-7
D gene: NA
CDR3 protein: CASSVESGPSYEQYF
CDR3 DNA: TGTGCCAGCAGTGTAGAGAGCGGACCCTCCTACGAGCAGTACTTC

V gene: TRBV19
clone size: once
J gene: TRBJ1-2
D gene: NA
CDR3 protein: CASSISAEGGYTF
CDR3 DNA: TGTGCCAGTAGTATTTCGGCGGAAGGCGGCTACACCTTC

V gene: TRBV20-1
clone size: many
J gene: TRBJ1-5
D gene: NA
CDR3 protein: CSARALNGDHQPQHF
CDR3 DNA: TGCAGTGCTAGAGCCCTCAATGGGGATCATCAGCCCCAGCATTTT

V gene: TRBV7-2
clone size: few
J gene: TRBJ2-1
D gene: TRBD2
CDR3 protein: CASRPGTSDEQFF
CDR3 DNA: TGTGCCAGCAGGCCGGGCACTAGCGATGAGCAGTTCTTC

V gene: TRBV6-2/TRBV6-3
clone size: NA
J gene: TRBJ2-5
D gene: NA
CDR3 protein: CASKGPYWETQYF
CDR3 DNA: TGTGCCAGCAAGGGGCCGTATTGGGAGACCCAGTACTTC

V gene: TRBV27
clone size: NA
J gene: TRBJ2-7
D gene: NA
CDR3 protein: CASSLHGSYEQYF
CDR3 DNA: TGTGCCAGCAGTTTACACGGATCCTACGAGCAGTACTTC

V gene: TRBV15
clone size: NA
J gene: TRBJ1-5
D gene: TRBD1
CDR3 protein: CATSTRGSLPQHF
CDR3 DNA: TGTGCCACCAGCACCAGGGGGAGTTTGCCCCAGCATTTT

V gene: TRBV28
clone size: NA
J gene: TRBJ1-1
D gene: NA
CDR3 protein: CASSPPQAGDTEAFF
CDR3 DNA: TGTGCCAGCAGTCCCCCACAGGCGGGGGACACTGAAGCTTTCTTT

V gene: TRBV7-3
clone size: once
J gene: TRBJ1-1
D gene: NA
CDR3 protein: CASSLDARDGLSTEAFF
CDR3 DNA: TGCGCCAGCAGCCTTGACGCTCGGGACGGGCTGAGCACTGAAGCTTTCTTT

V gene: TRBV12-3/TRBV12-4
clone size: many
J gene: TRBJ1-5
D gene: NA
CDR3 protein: CASRDRDSYQPQHF
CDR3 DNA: TGTGCCAGCAGGGATAGAGACAGCTATCAGCCCCAGCATTTT

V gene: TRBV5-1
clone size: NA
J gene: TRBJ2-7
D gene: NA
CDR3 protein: CASSFGRDNEQYF
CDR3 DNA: TGCGCCAGCAGCTTTGGCAGGGACAATGAGCAGTACTTC

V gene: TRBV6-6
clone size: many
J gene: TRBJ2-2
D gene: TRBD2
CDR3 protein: CASSYEPSGWANTGELFF
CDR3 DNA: TGTGCCAGCAGTTACGAGCCTAGCGGGTGGGCGAACACCGGGGAGCTGTTTTTT

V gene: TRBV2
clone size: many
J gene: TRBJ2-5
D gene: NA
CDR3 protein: CASSEVGPLVIGETQYF
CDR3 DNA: TGTGCCAGCAGTGAAGTGGGGCCCTTGGTGATTGGCGAGACCCAGTACTTC

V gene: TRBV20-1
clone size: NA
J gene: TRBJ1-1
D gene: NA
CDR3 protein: CSARRTEAFF
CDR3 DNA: TGCAGTGCTAGGCGGACTGAAGCTTTCTTT

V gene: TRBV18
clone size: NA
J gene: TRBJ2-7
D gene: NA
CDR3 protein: CAGSPQSYEQYF
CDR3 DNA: TGTGCCGGCTCACCACAGTCCTACGAGCAGTACTTC

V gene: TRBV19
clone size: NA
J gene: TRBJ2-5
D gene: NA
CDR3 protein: CASSIPQTGIETQYF
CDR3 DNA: TGTGCCAGTAGTATCCCCCAGACGGGGATCGAGACCCAGTACTTC

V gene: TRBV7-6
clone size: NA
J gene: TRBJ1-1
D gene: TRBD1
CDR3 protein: CASSPGQGLPFF
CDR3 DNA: TGTGCCAGCAGCCCGGGACAGGGGTTACCTTTCTTT

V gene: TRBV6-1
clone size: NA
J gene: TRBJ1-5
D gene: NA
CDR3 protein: CASSEVRRGDQPQHF
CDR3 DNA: TGTGCCAGCAGTGAAGTGAGACGGGGGGATCAGCCCCAGCATTTT

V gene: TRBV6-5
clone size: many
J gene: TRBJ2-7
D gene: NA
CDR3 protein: CASKYQSAAGEQYF
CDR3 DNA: TGTGCCAGCAAATACCAGTCGGCGGCGGGCGAGCAGTACTTC

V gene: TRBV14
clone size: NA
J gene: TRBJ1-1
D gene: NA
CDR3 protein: CASSHGGLGTEAFF
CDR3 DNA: TGTGCCAGCAGCCATGGAGGGCTGGGCACTGAAGCTTTCTTT

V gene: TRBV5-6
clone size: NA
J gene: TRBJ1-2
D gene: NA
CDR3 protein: CASSLYGVSNYGYTF
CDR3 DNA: TGTGCCAGCAGCTTGTATGGGGTATCTAACTATGGCTACACCTTC

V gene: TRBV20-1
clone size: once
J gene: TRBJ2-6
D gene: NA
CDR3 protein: CSAREHSGANVLTF
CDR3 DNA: TGCAGTGCCAGGGAACACTCTGGGGCCAACGTCCTGACTTTC